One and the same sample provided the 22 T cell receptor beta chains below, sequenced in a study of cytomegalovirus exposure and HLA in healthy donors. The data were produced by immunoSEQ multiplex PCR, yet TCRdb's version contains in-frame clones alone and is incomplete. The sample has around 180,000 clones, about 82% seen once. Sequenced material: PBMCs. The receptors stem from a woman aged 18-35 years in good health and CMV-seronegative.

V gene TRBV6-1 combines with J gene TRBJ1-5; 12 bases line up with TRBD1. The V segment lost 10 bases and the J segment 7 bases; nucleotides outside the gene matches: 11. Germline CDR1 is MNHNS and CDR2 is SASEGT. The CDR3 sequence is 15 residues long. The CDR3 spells CAIDDRGQGAQPQHF. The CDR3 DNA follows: TGTGCCATAGACGATAGGGGACAGGGGGCGCAGCCCCAGCATTTT.

The DNA of the CDR3 is TGTGCCAGCAGTGAGGCGGCAGCCAAAACGCAGTATTTT. Protein: CASSEAAAKTQYF. The chain recombines TRBV25-1 with TRBJ2-3; unclear D gene. The length of the CDR3 is 13 residues. Trimming pared 3 bases from V and 9 bases from J, leaving 13 bases between. Germline assignment: CDR1 MGHDK and CDR2 SYGVNS.

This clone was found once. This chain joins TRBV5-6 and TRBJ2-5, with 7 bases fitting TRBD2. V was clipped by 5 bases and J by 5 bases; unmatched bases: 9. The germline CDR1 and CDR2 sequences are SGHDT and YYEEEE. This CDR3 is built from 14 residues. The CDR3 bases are TGTGCCAGCAGTAGTCTGGCGGGAGCTGAGACCCAGTACTTC. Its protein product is CASSSLAGAETQYF. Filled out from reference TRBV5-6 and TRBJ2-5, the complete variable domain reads DAGVTQSPTHLIKTRGQQVTLRCSPKSGHDTVSWYQQALGQGPQFIFQYYEEEERQRGNFPDRFSGHQFPNYSSELNVNALLLGDSALYLCASSSLAGAETQYFGPGTRLLVL.

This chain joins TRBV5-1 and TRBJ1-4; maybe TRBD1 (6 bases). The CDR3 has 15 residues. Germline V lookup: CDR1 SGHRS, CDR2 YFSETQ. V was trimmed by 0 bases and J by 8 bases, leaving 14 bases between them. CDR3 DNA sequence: TGCGCCAGCAGCTTGGATGGCAGGGGCGCGGAAAAACTGTTTTTT. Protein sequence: CASSLDGRGAEKLFF.

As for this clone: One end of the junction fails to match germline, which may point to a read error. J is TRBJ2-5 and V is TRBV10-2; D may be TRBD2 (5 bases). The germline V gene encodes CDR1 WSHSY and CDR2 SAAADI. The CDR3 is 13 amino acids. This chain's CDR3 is CASTETNQETQYF. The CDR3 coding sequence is TGCGCCAGCACTGAGACTAATCAAGAGACCCAGTACTTC.

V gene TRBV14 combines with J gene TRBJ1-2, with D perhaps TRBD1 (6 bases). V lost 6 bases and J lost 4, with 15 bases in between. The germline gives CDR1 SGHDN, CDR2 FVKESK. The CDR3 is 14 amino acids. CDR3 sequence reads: CASSWDAGAYGYTF. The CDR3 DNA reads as TGTGCCAGCAGTTGGGACGCGGGGGCCTATGGCTACACCTTC.

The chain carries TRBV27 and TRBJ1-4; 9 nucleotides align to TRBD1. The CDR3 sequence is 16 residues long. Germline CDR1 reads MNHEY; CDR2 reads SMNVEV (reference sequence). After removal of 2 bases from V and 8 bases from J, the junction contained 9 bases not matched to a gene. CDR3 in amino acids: CASSLLGTGTREKLFF. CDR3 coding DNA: TGTGCCAGCAGTTTACTCGGGACAGGGACACGCGAAAAACTGTTTTTT.

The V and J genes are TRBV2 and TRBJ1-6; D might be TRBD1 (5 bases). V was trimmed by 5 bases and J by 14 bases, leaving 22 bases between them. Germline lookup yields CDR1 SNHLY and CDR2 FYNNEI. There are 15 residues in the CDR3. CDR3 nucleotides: TGTGCCAGCAGTCCCTCAGACAGCCGTGTAAGGGCCCTCCACTTT. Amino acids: CASSPSDSRVRALHF.

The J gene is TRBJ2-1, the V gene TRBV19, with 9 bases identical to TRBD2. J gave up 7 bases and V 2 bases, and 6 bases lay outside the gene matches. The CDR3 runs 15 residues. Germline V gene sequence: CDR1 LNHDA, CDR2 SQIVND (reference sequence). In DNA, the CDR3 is TGTGCCAGTAGTATACTCCTAGCGGGATTGAATGAGCAGTTCTTC. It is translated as CASSILLAGLNEQFF.

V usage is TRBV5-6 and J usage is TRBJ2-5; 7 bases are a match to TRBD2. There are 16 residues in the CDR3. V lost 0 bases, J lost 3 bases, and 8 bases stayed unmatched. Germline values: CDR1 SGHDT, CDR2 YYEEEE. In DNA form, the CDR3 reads TGTGCCAGCAGCTTGGAGGGACGGGGAGGGAAAGAGACCCAGTACTTC. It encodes CASSLEGRGGKETQYF.

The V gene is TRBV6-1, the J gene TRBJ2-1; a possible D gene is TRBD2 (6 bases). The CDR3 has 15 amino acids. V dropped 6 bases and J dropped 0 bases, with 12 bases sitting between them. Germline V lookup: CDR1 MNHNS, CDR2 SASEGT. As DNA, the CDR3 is TGTGCCAGCAGGGAGGGTCCTAGCTCCTACAATGAGCAGTTCTTC. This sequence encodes CASREGPSSYNEQFF.

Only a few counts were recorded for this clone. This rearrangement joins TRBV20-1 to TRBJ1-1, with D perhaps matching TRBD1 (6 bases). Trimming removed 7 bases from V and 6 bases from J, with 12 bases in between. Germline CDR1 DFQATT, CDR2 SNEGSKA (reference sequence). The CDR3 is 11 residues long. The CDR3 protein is CSVQGTPEAFF. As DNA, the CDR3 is TGCAGTGTTCAGGGGACCCCTGAAGCTTTCTTT.

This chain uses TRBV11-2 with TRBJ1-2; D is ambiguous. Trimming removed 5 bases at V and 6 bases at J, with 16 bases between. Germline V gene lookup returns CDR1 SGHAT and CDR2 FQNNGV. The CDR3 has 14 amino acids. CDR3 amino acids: CASSPLPGADGYTF. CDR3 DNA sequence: TGTGCCAGCAGCCCGCTCCCAGGCGCCGATGGCTACACCTTC.

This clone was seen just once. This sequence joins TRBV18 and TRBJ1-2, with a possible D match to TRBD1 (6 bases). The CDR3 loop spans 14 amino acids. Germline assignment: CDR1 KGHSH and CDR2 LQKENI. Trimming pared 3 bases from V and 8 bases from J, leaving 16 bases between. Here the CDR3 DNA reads TGTGCCAGCTCACCGGGGGTACAGGGAGAGGGCTACACCTTC. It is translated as CASSPGVQGEGYTF.

This chain's CDR3 is CASSLRSQGSLTLWPQHF. The DNA of the CDR3 is TGTGCCAGCAGCTTGCGATCGCAGGGGTCTTTAACTTTGTGGCCCCAGCATTTT. This chain links TRBV5-5 with TRBJ1-5, with TRBD1 as a possible D gene (6 bases). The germline gives CDR1 SGHKS, CDR2 YYEKEE (reference sequence). This CDR3 contains 18 residues. Deletions cut 1 base from V and 9 bases from J, with 26 bases between.

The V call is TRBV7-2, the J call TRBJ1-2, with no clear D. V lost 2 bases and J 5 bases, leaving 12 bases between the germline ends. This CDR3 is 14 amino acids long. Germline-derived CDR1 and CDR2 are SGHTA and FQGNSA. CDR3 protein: CASSLPEAVYGYTF. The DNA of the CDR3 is TGTGCCAGCAGCTTACCTGAGGCGGTATATGGCTACACCTTC. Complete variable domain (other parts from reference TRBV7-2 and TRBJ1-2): GAGVSQSPSNKVTEKGKDVELRCDPISGHTALYWYRQSLGQGLEFLIYFQGNSAPDKSGLPSDRFSAERTGGSVSTLTIQRTQQEDSAVYLCASSLPEAVYGYTFGSGTRLTVV.

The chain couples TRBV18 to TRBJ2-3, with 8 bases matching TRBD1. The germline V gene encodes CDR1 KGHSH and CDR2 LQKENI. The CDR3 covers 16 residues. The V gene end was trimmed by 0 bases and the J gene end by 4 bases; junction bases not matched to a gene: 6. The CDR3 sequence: CASSPPSTGVSDTQYF. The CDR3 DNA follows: TGTGCCAGCTCACCACCGTCGACAGGGGTTTCAGATACGCAGTATTTT. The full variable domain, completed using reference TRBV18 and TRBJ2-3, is NAGVMQNPRHLVRRRGQEARLRCSPMKGHSHVYWYRQLPEEGLKFMVYLQKENIIDESGMPKERFSAEFPKEGPSILRIQQVVRGDSAAYFCASSPPSTGVSDTQYFGPGTRLTVL.

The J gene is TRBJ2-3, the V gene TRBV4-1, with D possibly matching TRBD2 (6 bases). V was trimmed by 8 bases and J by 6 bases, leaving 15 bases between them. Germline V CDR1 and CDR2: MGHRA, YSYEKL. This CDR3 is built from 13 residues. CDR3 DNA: TGCGCCAGCGGGGGTGCGGGGTGGGATACGCAGTATTTT. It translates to CASGGAGWDTQYF.

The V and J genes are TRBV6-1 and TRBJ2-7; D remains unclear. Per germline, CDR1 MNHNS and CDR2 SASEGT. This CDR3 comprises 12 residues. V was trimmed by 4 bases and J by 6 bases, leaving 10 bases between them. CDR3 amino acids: CASSVNMVEQYF. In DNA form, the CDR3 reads TGTGCCAGCAGTGTCAACATGGTCGAGCAGTACTTC.

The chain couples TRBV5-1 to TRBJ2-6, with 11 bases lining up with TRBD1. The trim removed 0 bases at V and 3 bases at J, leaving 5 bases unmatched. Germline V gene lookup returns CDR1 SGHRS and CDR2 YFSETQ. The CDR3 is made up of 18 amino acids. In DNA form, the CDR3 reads TGCGCCAGCAGCTTGGAGGGGACAGGGGGTTTTGGGGCCAACGTCCTGACTTTC. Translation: CASSLEGTGGFGANVLTF.

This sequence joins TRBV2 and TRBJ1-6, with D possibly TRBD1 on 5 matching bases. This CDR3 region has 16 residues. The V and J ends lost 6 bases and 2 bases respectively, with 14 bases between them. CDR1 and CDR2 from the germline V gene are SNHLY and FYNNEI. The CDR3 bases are TGTGCCAGCAGGCAGAGCTTAGGGGCCTATAATTCACCCCTCCACTTT. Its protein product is CASRQSLGAYNSPLHF.

The DNA of the CDR3 is TGTGCCATCAGCCCTGGGACAGGGGTTGACAATCAGCCCCAGCATTTT. Encoded protein: CAISPGTGVDNQPQHF. The chain couples TRBV10-3 to TRBJ1-5, with 10 positions matching TRBD1. With 6 bases clipped from V and 3 bases from J, the junction kept 8 bases outside the gene matches. This CDR3 contains 16 residues. The germline CDR1 and CDR2 sequences are ENHRY and SYGVKD.